These 21 T cell receptor beta chains were all obtained from the same sample, sequenced in a study of T cells in Graves' hyperthyroidism and ophthalmopathy (dated by TCRdb to between 2019 and 2020). Library preparation employed multiplex PCR. Sequencing instrument: Illumina HiSeq 2000. TCR beta CDR3 regions were amplified from RNA transcripts. The TCR CDR3 was subjected to a first round of RT-PCR using the HTBI primer set and the Qiagen OneStep RT-PCR kit. The raw public data were reprocessed by TCRdb itself: fastp quality trimming at Q25, MiXCR clonotype calling, in-frame beta chains only. When rows share a CDR3 protein, they turn into one entry using the most common DNA and genes. This sample comprises about 610,000 distinct CDR3 sequences, over 12% of them detected only once. Approximately 4.2% of the sample belongs to the ten largest clones. The sample consisted of blood. All receptors come from a woman aged 40 to 50 with Graves' ophthalmopathy.

The chain uses TRBV12-3 or TRBV12-4 and TRBJ2-2; TRBD2 matches at 14 bases. After removal of 5 bases from V and 1 base from J, the junction contained 6 bases not matched to a gene. The CDR3 totals 18 residues. The CDR3 coding sequence is TGTGCCAGCAGTGTTCTCGGACTAGCGGGAGGGAACACCGGGGAGCTGTTTTTT. This gives the protein CASSVLGLAGGNTGELFF.

This chain joins TRBV6-5 and TRBJ1-2, with D uncertain. Trimming stripped 3 bases from V and 3 bases from J, with 8 bases between. This CDR3 comprises 13 residues. The germline V gene has CDR1 MNHEY and CDR2 SVGAGI. The CDR3 loop is CASSYSSDYGYTF. The CDR3 DNA reads TGTGCCAGCAGTTATAGTTCGGACTATGGCTACACCTTC.

This clonotype was detected ten times or more. The rearrangement links TRBV4-2 to TRBJ2-7; D possibly corresponds to TRBD1 (6 bases). The germline CDR1 and CDR2 sequences are LGHNA and YNFKEQ. The CDR3 is 14 residues long. The V and J ends lost 4 bases and 7 bases respectively, with 17 bases between them. The CDR3 protein is CASSPKGQLGEQYF. Written as DNA, the CDR3 is TGTGCCAGCAGCCCTAAAGGACAGTTGGGGGAGCAGTACTTC.

This clonotype showed up many times. The chain recombines TRBV20-1 with TRBJ2-5, with D hard to call. Trimming cost V 0 bases and J 5 bases, with 16 bases left between them. CDR3 length: 15 amino acids. The germline CDR1 and CDR2 sequences are DFQATT and SNEGSKA (reference sequence). Here the CDR3 reads CSARDIQLRRETQYF. The CDR3 DNA follows: TGCAGTGCTAGAGATATCCAGCTGCGGCGGGAGACCCAGTACTTC.

Ten or more counts support this clonotype. The chain uses TRBV15 and TRBJ1-1, with D possibly TRBD1 on 5 matching bases. The ends were cut back, 6 bases at V and 7 bases at J, with 15 bases in the middle. Germline CDR1 and CDR2: LNHNV and YYDKDF (reference sequence). CDR3 length: 13 residues. The CDR3 nucleotides are TGTGCCACCAGTCAGGGAGGGTTGCTTGAAGCTTTCTTT. It translates to CATSQGGLLEAFF.

V gene TRBV6-1 combines with J gene TRBJ1-1; 8 nucleotides agree with TRBD1. CDR3 length equals 13 residues. CDR1 is MNHNS, CDR2 SASEGT, per germline. The V and J ends lost 5 bases and 6 bases, in that order; junction bases with no gene match: 5. CDR3: CASSPGGRPEAFF. CDR3 bases: TGTGCCAGCAGTCCAGGGGGCCGGCCTGAAGCTTTCTTT.

This clonotype was counted ten times or more. This chain links TRBV20-1 with TRBJ2-5, with unresolved D. Germline CDR1 and CDR2: DFQATT and SNEGSKA (reference sequence). The CDR3 extends over 14 amino acids. V was pared by 2 bases and J by 1 base, with 11 bases between. CDR3 DNA: TGCAGTGCTAGACCCCTATCTCGCCAAGAGACCCAGTACTTC. Amino acids: CSARPLSRQETQYF.

The chain carries TRBV18 and TRBJ1-1; D call uncertain. Trimming took off 2 bases at V and 1 base at J, with 8 bases between the two ends. This CDR3 has 14 amino acids. The V gene's germline CDR1 is KGHSH and CDR2 LQKENI. The CDR3 protein is CASSPVQRNTEAFF. The DNA of the CDR3 is TGTGCCAGCTCACCAGTCCAGAGGAACACTGAAGCTTTCTTT.

Concerning this clonotype itself: One end of the junction does not line up with germline, which may come from a read error. The gene calls are TRBV10-2 and TRBJ2-5, with D perhaps TRBD1 (6 bases). Germline V gene sequence: CDR1 WSHSY, CDR2 SAAADI. The CDR3 runs to 14 residues. The DNA for the CDR3 is TGCGCCAGCAGTGAGTCGACGGGACAAGAGACCCAGTGCTTC. This gives the protein CASSESTGQETQCF.

Concerning this clonotype itself: One end of the junction fails to match germline, which may point to a read error. This sequence joins TRBV5-6 and TRBJ2-7; 10 bases match TRBD2. Looked up from germline, CDR1 is SGHDT and CDR2 is YYEEEE. The CDR3 runs 15 residues. The DNA of the CDR3 is TGTGCCAGCAGCTTGGCTAGCGGGAGCCTTCAGGAGCATTACTTC. Its protein is CASSLASGSLQEHYF.

This clonotype was observed many times. V usage is TRBV10-3 and J usage is TRBJ2-2, with D possibly TRBD1 on 5 matching bases. With 0 bases removed from V and 7 bases from J, the gap between germline ends came to 12 bases. The CDR3 loop spans 15 amino acids. CDR1 is ENHRY and CDR2 is SYGVKD in the germline V gene. DNA of the CDR3: TGTGCCATCAGTGAGTCAAGGGGCGTTTACGGGGAGCTGTTTTTT. It translates to CAISESRGVYGELFF.

The sample holds many counts of this clonotype. The chain carries TRBV30 and TRBJ2-7, with 7 nucleotides matching TRBD1. The CDR3 is 12 residues long. With V trimmed by 5 bases and J by 6 bases, 7 bases remained unmatched. Germline CDR1 and CDR2: GTSNPN and SVGIG (reference sequence). The CDR3 loop is CAWGLWTGEQYF. The CDR3 coding sequence is TGTGCCTGGGGTTTATGGACAGGCGAGCAGTACTTC.

This clonotype was seen repeatedly, ten times or more. This chain joins TRBV6-2 or TRBV6-3 and TRBJ2-7; D gene uncertain. This CDR3 has 14 amino acids. The germline V and J ends were trimmed by 5 bases and 3 bases, with 14 bases remaining between them. The germline V gene has CDR1 MNHEY and CDR2 SVGEGT. CDR3: CASSSMETGYEQYF. As DNA, the CDR3 is TGTGCCAGCAGTAGTATGGAGACGGGCTACGAGCAGTACTTC.

This clonotype showed up many times. V usage is TRBV27 and J usage is TRBJ2-7; 8 nucleotides line up with TRBD1. Germline V gene lookup returns CDR1 MNHEY and CDR2 SMNVEV (reference sequence). This CDR3 contains 15 residues. V gave up 1 base and J gave up 7 bases; unmatched junction bases: 9. CDR3 nucleotides: TGTGCCAGCAGTTTATTCGGACAGGGCCAAGGGGAGCAGTACTTC. Protein: CASSLFGQGQGEQYF.

Ten or more counts support this clonotype. This rearrangement joins TRBV9 to TRBJ2-7, with D perhaps given as TRBD1 or TRBD2 (5 bases each). The CDR3 sequence is 16 residues long. The V end was cut by 4 bases, the J end by 2 bases, with 19 bases between. Germline CDR1 reads SGDLS; CDR2 reads YYNGEE. CDR3 DNA: TGTGCCAGCAGCCCCGGGGCGCAGGGCATGGCCTACGAGCAGTACTTC. It specifies CASSPGAQGMAYEQYF.

The chain is built from TRBV7-8 and TRBJ2-1, with D possibly TRBD2 on 6 matching bases. Trimming cost V 8 bases and J 6 bases, with 11 bases left between them. CDR3 size: 12 residues. Looked up from germline, CDR1 is SGHVS and CDR2 is FQNEAQ. The CDR3 spells CASGGWINEQFF. For the CDR3, the DNA is TGTGCCAGCGGGGGGTGGATCAATGAGCAGTTCTTC.

This chain links TRBV11-2 with TRBJ1-2; D perhaps matches TRBD1 (6 bases). V lost 1 base to trimming and J lost 8 bases, with 20 bases between them. The germline gives CDR1 SGHAT, CDR2 FQNNGV. This CDR3 spans 16 amino acids. In nucleotides, the CDR3 is TGTGCCAGCAGCTTAGGAACAGCCGGGGGCTCGCAAGGCTACACCTTC. It yields the protein CASSLGTAGGSQGYTF.

The chain couples TRBV20-1 to TRBJ2-5, with 9 positions matching TRBD2. Germline V CDR1 and CDR2: DFQATT, SNEGSKA (reference sequence). Unmatched junction bases numbered 0, after V lost 2 bases and J lost 2 bases. The CDR3 totals 13 residues. CDR3 loop: CSARLAGQETQYF. The CDR3 nucleotides are TGCAGTGCTAGACTAGCGGGGCAAGAGACCCAGTACTTC.

This clonotype has only a few counts. The chain is built from TRBV29-1 and TRBJ2-7; TRBD2 agrees at 11 bases. This CDR3 is built from 15 residues. Germline CDR1 SQVTM, CDR2 ANQGSEA. J lost 6 bases, V lost 5 bases, and 12 bases had no gene match. CDR3 nucleotides: TGCAGCGTTAATAGACTAGCGGGGACCCCTGCCGAGCAGTACTTC. Translated, it gives CSVNRLAGTPAEQYF.

Ten or more counts support this clonotype. The rearrangement links TRBV20-1 to TRBJ2-5; no clear D gene. Trimming stripped 5 bases from V and 0 bases from J, with 10 bases between. The CDR3 length is 13 residues. The germline V gene has CDR1 DFQATT and CDR2 SNEGSKA (reference sequence). In DNA form, the CDR3 reads TGCAGTGCTGAACAATCGTACCAAGAGACCCAGTACTTC. Protein product: CSAEQSYQETQYF.

J is TRBJ1-2 and V is TRBV6-1; 9 nucleotides match TRBD1. The CDR3 is made up of 15 amino acids. The trim removed 6 bases at V and 7 bases at J, leaving 12 bases unmatched. Germline CDR1 is MNHNS and CDR2 is SASEGT. The CDR3 sequence is CASSSGRGQGFGYTF. CDR3 DNA sequence: TGTGCCAGCAGCTCGGGGCGGGGACAGGGTTTTGGCTACACCTTC.